These T cell receptor beta chains were read from a single sample in a study of shared clonotypes between healthy human individuals. Measured with immunoSEQ multiplex PCR; TCRdb has only the in-frame clones, and not every one. The sample lists about 960,000 clones, approximately 76% seen once, with about 1.5% in the top ten. The sequenced sample consisted of memory CD4+ T cells sorted from blood. All receptors come from a man aged 18 to 29 in good health. CDR3s leave out the opening cysteine and the closing phenylalanine or tryptophan. Only some rows state a clone size, as once, few, many or a class for expanded clones.

clone_size v_call cdr3_aa
. TRBV7-2 ASSLDTGVGNSPLH
. TRBV13 ASSPATVMNTEAF
. TRBV5-6 ASGGPYNSPLH
. TRBV7-8 ASSLLDTQY
. TRBV5-1 ASSMEAGQKYGYT
many TRBV20-1 SARQVNIQY
. TRBV7-2 ASGNRQLNEQF
. TRBV30 AWSGDRGLGNEQF
. TRBV2 ASSGGVTGSGANVLT
. TRBV2 ASSPKRLADTQY
few TRBV5-5 ASSDSHYNEQF
few TRBV2 ASRKGGTVNTGELF
once TRBV6-5 ASSAALRREDTQY
. TRBV7-6 ASSSYRGNTEAF
. TRBV7-9 ASSPGSGSMADTQY
. TRBV12-5 ASGLATGLNTEAF
. TRBV5-4 ASSSPPGQGQETQY
. TRBV2 ASSLVPTGELF
. TRBV6-1 ASTPGSDEKLF
. TRBV2 ASGRRVWTDTQY
. TRBV7-2 ASQKVALASYNEQF
. TRBV7-2 ASSLAGGPADTQY
few TRBV28 ASSTGVYGYT
. TRBV2 ASRDSTPGANVLT
. TRBV2 ASSSRPADEQF
many TRBV19 ASSGQLNTEAF
. TRBV28 ASSLGRRQETQY
. TRBV2 ASQPRSKEAF